One sample yielded the 26 T cell receptor beta chains listed below, sequenced in a study of CD8 T cells in Susac syndrome. RNA was extracted with the RNeasy kit, and a quantity of roughly 0.5 to 1 ug was reverse transcribed using random hexamers. TCRdb re-called the immunoSEQ multiplex PCR reads through MiXCR, storing one row per CDR3 protein. The table has about 430,000 distinct CDR3 sequences, 85% to 90% seen once. Sequenced material: CD8+ T cells from PBMCs. These receptors originate from a human donor with multiple sclerosis.

Regarding this clonotype: The junction differs from germline at one of its ends, possibly a read error. This chain joins TRBV5-4 and TRBJ1-2, with TRBD1 matching 7 bases. Germline V gene data show CDR1 as SGHNT and CDR2 as YYREEE (reference sequence). This CDR3 is 14 amino acids long. The CDR3 sequence: CASSGGGLDYGHTF. As DNA, the CDR3 is TGTGCCAGCAGCGGAGGGGGCCTGGACTATGGCCACACCTTC.

The chain has TRBV28 and TRBJ2-1, with 11 bases identical to TRBD2. The CDR3 sequence is 14 residues long. The V gene's germline CDR1 is MDHEN and CDR2 SYDVKM. The J segment lost 8 bases and the V segment lost 7 bases, leaving 7 bases of the junction unmatched. Here the CDR3 DNA reads TGTGCCAGCAACTTAGCGGGAGGGCCCGATGAGCAGTTCTTC. Translation: CASNLAGGPDEQFF.

The chain combines TRBV4-1 with TRBJ1-1; 9 positions agree with TRBD1. CDR1 is MGHRA and CDR2 is YSYEKL in the germline V gene. The CDR3 has 19 residues. V shed 1 base, J shed 0 bases, and the junction held 12 bases outside the gene matches. CDR3: CASSQAPGQGIGMNTEAFF. CDR3 DNA sequence: TGCGCCAGCAGCCAAGCACCGGGACAGGGAATTGGGATGAACACTGAAGCTTTCTTT.

V gene TRBV27 combines with J gene TRBJ2-7, with D possibly being TRBD2 (5 bases). Deletions cut 5 bases from V and 5 bases from J, with 13 bases between. This CDR3 region has 13 residues. The germline gives CDR1 MNHEY, CDR2 SMNVEV (reference sequence). The CDR3 loop is CASSGLARHEQYF. The CDR3 nucleotides are TGTGCCAGCAGTGGACTCGCCAGGCACGAGCAGTACTTC.

The J gene is TRBJ2-1, the V gene TRBV5-4; TRBD2 agrees at 7 bases. The J segment lost 4 bases and the V segment lost 10 bases, leaving 11 bases of the junction unmatched. The germline V gene encodes CDR1 SGHNT and CDR2 YYREEE (reference sequence). The CDR3 has 14 residues. Written as DNA, the CDR3 is TGTGCCGCAGCCTGGGAGGGGTATTACAATGAGCAGTTCTTC. Translated, it gives CAAAWEGYYNEQFF.

This rearrangement joins TRBV12-3 or TRBV12-4 to TRBJ1-2; D gene uncertain. The V and J ends lost 3 bases and 1 base respectively, with 6 bases between them. The CDR3 spans 13 residues. CDR3 nucleotide sequence: TGTGCCAGCAGTTTTGGCTATAACTATGGCTACACCTTC. Translated: CASSFGYNYGYTF.

This rearrangement joins TRBV11-3 to TRBJ2-1; TRBD1 might be the D (6 bases). Germline loops: CDR1 SGHNT, CDR2 YENEEA. Trimming pared 2 bases from V and 8 bases from J, leaving 10 bases between. This CDR3 comprises 13 residues. CDR3 sequence (DNA): TGTGCCAGCAGCTTAAGTTCAGGGGATGAGCAGTTCTTC. As protein: CASSLSSGDEQFF.

Concerning this clonotype: A much larger clonotype is one base distant, so this may be a read error. CDR3 region: CASSLGPTYGQYF. In nucleotides, the CDR3 is TGTGCCAGCAGTTTGGGACCGACCTACGGGCAGTACTTC. This rearrangement joins TRBV6-2 or TRBV6-3 to TRBJ2-7; D might be TRBD1 or TRBD2, each matching 5 bases. The CDR3 consists of 13 residues. CDR1 is MNHEY, CDR2 SVGEGT, per germline.

In its sample, this clonotype was seen a few times. The chain is built from TRBV19 and TRBJ2-7; maybe TRBD2 (5 bases). Trimming shortened V by 4 bases and J by 2 bases, and 12 bases separated the two germline ends. The CDR3 is 14 amino acids. Germline CDR1 and CDR2: LNHDA and SQIVND (reference sequence). This CDR3 is CASSTGIRPYEQYF. The CDR3 coding sequence is TGTGCCAGTAGTACCGGGATACGGCCCTACGAGCAGTACTTC.

CDR3 residues: CASSYLDEQYF. The CDR3 DNA follows: TGTGCCAGCAGTTACCTCGACGAGCAGTACTTC. The rearrangement links TRBV6-5 to TRBJ2-7; D is ambiguous. The CDR3 covers 11 residues. Per germline, CDR1 MNHEY and CDR2 SVGAGI. With 2 bases removed from V and 5 bases from J, the gap between germline ends came to 4 bases.

This clonotype was seen a handful of times. V is TRBV6-5 and J is TRBJ1-2; TRBD1 matches at 9 bases. Germline loops: CDR1 MNHEY, CDR2 SVGAGI. Trimming cost V 6 bases and J 6 bases; bases outside gene matches: 5. This CDR3 spans 13 amino acids. The CDR3, as DNA: TGTGCCAGCAGGTCTACAGGGGGCGATGGCTACACCTTC. The encoded protein is CASRSTGGDGYTF.

V gene TRBV24-1 combines with J gene TRBJ2-1, with TRBD1 matching 7 bases. V was pared by 8 bases and J by 4 bases, with 7 bases of the junction left unmatched. This CDR3 spans 14 amino acids. Germline assignment: CDR1 KGHDR and CDR2 SFDVKD. CDR3 nucleotide sequence: TGTGCCACCATTCGTGGCAGGGGGTACAATGAGCAGTTCTTC. This encodes CATIRGRGYNEQFF.

The chain uses TRBV12-3 or TRBV12-4 and TRBJ2-3; TRBD1 matches 7 bases. CDR3 length equals 15 residues. The V gene end was trimmed by 7 bases and the J gene end by 2 bases; junction bases not matched to a gene: 9. CDR3 sequence reads: CASNSGTVLTDTQYF. The CDR3 DNA reads TGTGCCAGCAACTCCGGGACAGTTCTCACAGATACGCAGTATTTT.

V is TRBV20-1 and J is TRBJ1-1; maybe TRBD1 (5 bases). This CDR3 comprises 14 residues. Looked up from germline, CDR1 is DFQATT and CDR2 is SNEGSKA (reference sequence). Trimming removed 0 bases at V and 4 bases at J, with 12 bases between. Written as DNA, the CDR3 is TGCAGTGCTAGAGATCCCGGGGGTAGCACTGAAGCTTTCTTT. It encodes CSARDPGGSTEAFF.

On this clonotype itself: A read error may account for a junction end that differs from germline. This rearrangement joins TRBV6-2 or TRBV6-3 to TRBJ2-7; D is unresolved. The CDR3 consists of 12 residues. Germline lookup yields CDR1 MNHEY and CDR2 SVGEGT. CDR3 loop: CASNYPQHEQYF. The CDR3 bases are TGTGCCAGCAATTACCCGCAGCACGAGCAGTACTTC.

The chain has TRBV4-2 and TRBJ2-7, with a possible D match to TRBD1 (6 bases). Germline V gives CDR1 LGHNA, CDR2 YNFKEQ. The CDR3 has 15 residues. With 2 bases removed from V and 4 bases from J, the gap between germline ends came to 15 bases. CDR3 residues: CASSQSRGAYYEQYF. The CDR3 DNA sequence: TGTGCCAGCAGCCAATCCAGGGGAGCTTATTACGAGCAGTACTTC.

Only a few counts were recorded for this clonotype. The CDR3 coding sequence is TGTGCCAGCAGTTTACGTGGCGGGGGGGCCTACGAGCAGTACTTC. Residues: CASSLRGGGAYEQYF. The chain employs TRBV27 and TRBJ2-7; 9 positions match TRBD2. The V gene end was trimmed by 2 bases and the J gene end by 2 bases; junction bases not matched to a gene: 4. Germline CDR1 and CDR2: MNHEY and SMNVEV (reference sequence). This CDR3 contains 15 residues.

This clonotype occurred once. V gene TRBV27 combines with J gene TRBJ2-1; the D call may be TRBD1 or TRBD2 (6 bases each). The germline V and J ends were trimmed by 4 bases and 7 bases, with 14 bases remaining between them. Germline assignment: CDR1 MNHEY and CDR2 SMNVEV (reference sequence). The CDR3 extends over 14 amino acids. CDR3: CASSSAEGGNEQFF. The CDR3 bases are TGTGCCAGCAGTTCCGCAGAGGGGGGAAATGAGCAGTTCTTC.

V is TRBV24-1 and J is TRBJ2-1; perhaps TRBD2 as D (6 bases). This CDR3 is built from 13 residues. V lost 1 base to trimming and J lost 10 bases, with 10 bases between them. Germline assignment: CDR1 KGHDR and CDR2 SFDVKD. Here the CDR3 reads CATSDFPAGEQFF. DNA of the CDR3: TGTGCCACCAGTGATTTTCCGGCGGGGGAGCAGTTCTTC.

The chain employs TRBV2 and TRBJ2-1; 10 nucleotides line up with TRBD1. Germline V CDR1 and CDR2: SNHLY, FYNNEI. The V and J ends lost 6 bases and 6 bases, in that order; junction bases with no gene match: 8. The CDR3 is 15 amino acids. The CDR3 spells CASRAAGQGSNEQFF. The CDR3 DNA reads as TGTGCCAGCAGGGCCGCGGGACAGGGGAGCAATGAGCAGTTCTTC.

V and J are TRBV4-2 and TRBJ2-7, with 10 bases fitting TRBD1. This CDR3 spans 17 amino acids. Trimming removed 1 base from V and 7 bases from J; junction bases left unmatched: 13. Per germline, CDR1 LGHNA and CDR2 YNFKEQ. The CDR3 loop reads CASSQVPWGTGADEQYF. CDR3 DNA: TGTGCCAGCAGCCAAGTCCCGTGGGGGACAGGGGCTGATGAGCAGTACTTC.

This clonotype was detected once. The chain employs TRBV20-1 and TRBJ1-1; D unresolved. V was trimmed by 1 base and J by 6 bases, leaving 12 bases between them. From germline, CDR1 is DFQATT and CDR2 SNEGSKA (reference sequence). This CDR3 has 13 residues. The chain's CDR3 is CSARAPVLSEAFF. CDR3 sequence (DNA): TGCAGTGCTAGAGCCCCGGTTCTGTCTGAAGCTTTCTTT.

The V call is TRBV3-1, the J call TRBJ2-1, with TRBD2 matching 10 bases. This CDR3 comprises 14 residues. CDR1 and CDR2 (germline): LGHDT, YNNKEL (reference sequence). The ends lost 7 bases at V and 7 bases at J; junction bases unmatched: 7. The CDR3 is CASMLERGGNEQFF. The CDR3 DNA reads as TGTGCCAGCATGTTGGAGCGGGGGGGTAATGAGCAGTTCTTC.

The rearrangement joins TRBV27 to TRBJ1-1; D gene ambiguous. The germline gives CDR1 MNHEY, CDR2 SMNVEV (reference sequence). The CDR3 length is 16 residues. V was pared by 5 bases and J by 2 bases, with 18 bases between. The CDR3 protein is CASSPRLQSTNTEAFF. The CDR3 DNA reads TGTGCCAGCAGTCCCCGCCTCCAGTCTACCAACACTGAAGCTTTCTTT.

The V and J genes are TRBV3-1 and TRBJ1-1; perhaps TRBD1 as D (6 bases). Trimming shortened V by 2 bases and J by 9 bases, and 25 bases separated the two germline ends. Germline CDR1 and CDR2: LGHDT and YNNKEL (reference sequence). CDR3 length: 17 amino acids. This CDR3 is CASSQRGSEGARQKAFF. In DNA, the CDR3 is TGTGCCAGCAGCCAAAGGGGGTCGGAGGGTGCCCGCCAGAAAGCTTTCTTT.

The chain joins TRBV5-4 to TRBJ1-2; 11 bases fit TRBD1. CDR1 is SGHNT and CDR2 is YYREEE in the germline V gene (reference sequence). This CDR3 comprises 15 residues. The junction had 6 bases not matched to a gene; V was cut back by 4 bases and J by 4 bases. The CDR3, as DNA: TGTGCCAGCAGCCAGGACAGGGGGCCATTCTATGGCTACACCTTC. Its protein is CASSQDRGPFYGYTF.